A single sample gave rise to the 3 T cell receptor beta chains below, sequenced in a study of cytomegalovirus exposure and HLA in healthy donors. Using immunoSEQ multiplex PCR, the repertoire was profiled, and TCRdb retains in-frame clones only, with some absent. The sample includes 150,000 to 200,000 clones, roughly 83% seen only once; the top ten take roughly 10%. The sequenced sample consisted of PBMCs. These receptor sequences come from a man aged 30-40 years in good health and CMV-seropositive.

The rearrangement uses TRBV6-5 and TRBJ2-7, with D maybe TRBD2 (6 bases). V shed 6 bases and J shed 2 bases, with 17 bases lying between them. This CDR3 region has 15 residues. CDR1 is MNHEY and CDR2 is SVGAGI in the germline V gene. Here the CDR3 DNA reads TGTGCCAGCAGGGATGTTTGGGGGGAAACCTACGAGCAGTACTTC. This gives the protein CASRDVWGETYEQYF.

The chain is built from TRBV18 and TRBJ2-1, with TRBD1 matching over 7 bases. CDR3 length: 15 amino acids. Germline values: CDR1 KGHSH, CDR2 LQKENI. V lost 1 base and J lost 7; bases outside the gene matches: 7. CDR3 residues: CASSPLDRYGNEQFF. The CDR3 bases are TGTGCCAGCTCACCACTGGACAGGTACGGTAATGAGCAGTTCTTC. The full variable domain, rest sourced from reference TRBV18 and TRBJ2-1, is NAGVMQNPRHLVRRRGQEARLRCSPMKGHSHVYWYRQLPEEGLKFMVYLQKENIIDESGMPKERFSAEFPKEGPSILRIQQVVRGDSAAYFCASSPLDRYGNEQFFGPGTRLTVL.

V and J are TRBV7-3 and TRBJ1-2; 7 bases match TRBD1. The germline V gene encodes CDR1 SGHTA and CDR2 FQGTGA. This CDR3 has 13 residues. The V segment lost 1 base and the J segment 6 bases; nucleotides outside the gene matches: 2. The CDR3 here is CASSLRQGDGYTF. The DNA of the CDR3 is TGTGCCAGCAGCTTAAGGCAGGGGGATGGCTACACCTTC. Full variable domain (rest looked up from reference TRBV7-3 and TRBJ1-2): GAGVSQTPSNKVTEKGKYVELRCDPISGHTALYWYRQSLGQGPEFLIYFQGTGAADDSGLPNDRFFAVRPEGSVSTLKIQRTERGDSAVYLCASSLRQGDGYTFGSGTRLTVV.